The clone carrying this TCR beta chain was seen ten or more times. Germline CDR1 is LGHNA and CDR2 is YNFKEQ. Trimming shortened V by 0 bases and J by 7 bases, and 7 bases separated the two germline ends. This CDR3 has 13 amino acids. The data originate from a study of T-cell reconstitution after alpha-beta-depleted transplantation in children. Unique molecular identifiers were incorporated into the prepared TCRbeta library. TCRdb fed the PCR reads into MiXCR, producing one record per CDR3 protein. The table lists approximately 250,000 distinct CDR3 sequences, about a quarter of them singletons. The source is a girl aged 2 to 9 with Fanconi anemia, due to receive a stem cell transplant. The sample in question was PBMCs, obtained before TCRalphabeta/CD19-depleted stem cell transplant. This chain connects TRBV4-2 to TRBJ2-1; D gene ambiguous. CDR3 sequence reads: CASSQDIGNEQFF. CDR3 sequence (DNA): TGTGCCAGCAGCCAAGATATTGGGAATGAGCAGTTCTTC.